This TCR beta chain was found in a study of blood T cell repertoires in COVID-19. About the study: Specimens from acute and convalescent COVID-19 originated in the United States, Italy and Spain. Sources were T cells, B-cell-depleted T cells, or PBMCs; the material itself was cDNA or gDNA.

How the authors handled the data: The authors estimated nucleated cell counts from reference gene primer amplification. Clones were read by immunoSEQ multiplex PCR, and TCRdb kept only the in-frame ones, dropping some. V, J and clone size are those of that table, while D and trimming were read from the DNA. The profile shows under 250,000 clones, roughly 80% of them singletons. V dropped 0 bases and J dropped 6 bases, with 18 bases sitting between them. CDR3 length equals 18 residues. CDR1 is MGHRA, CDR2 YSYEKL, per germline. This rearrangement joins TRBV4-1 to TRBJ1-6; D may be TRBD1 (6 bases). Sequencing used peripheral blood. The TCR sequence derives from a woman in her sixties with active or convalescent COVID-19. This chain's CDR3 is CASSQEGTPRNFNSPLHF. For the CDR3, the DNA is TGCGCCAGCAGCCAAGAAGGGACACCCAGGAACTTTAATTCACCCCTCCACTTT.